This T cell receptor beta chain comes out of a study of blood T cell repertoires in COVID-19. Study context: Sites across the United States, Italy and Spain contributed samples from acute and convalescent COVID-19.

Assay: immunoSEQ multiplex PCR; the TCRdb copy retains only in-frame clones and omits some. The table lists a few hundred thousand clones, approximately 87% of them singletons. V lost 4 bases to trimming and J lost 5 bases; unmatched junction nucleotides: 3. Germline V gene sequence: CDR1 SNHLY, CDR2 FYNNEI. This CDR3 has 13 residues. Across about two dozen US areas, participants ranged in age from roughly 18 to 89 years. Assignments of participants to cohorts depended upon their own reported clinical history. This clone was seen more than once but under ten times. The sample taken for sequencing was PBMCs or T cells enriched from blood (not recorded which). The TCR comes from a woman in her fifties or sixties who had recovered from COVID-19. The chain employs TRBV2 and TRBJ1-2, with TRBD1 matching 8 bases. The CDR3 protein is CASSARTGYGYTF. In DNA, the CDR3 is TGTGCCAGCAGTGCGCGGACAGGGTATGGCTACACCTTC.